A single T cell receptor (beta chain) is shown here with its context. Per the original methods: Researchers report that nucleated cell counts were estimated from reference gene primer amplification. Profiling relied on immunoSEQ multiplex PCR, and the TCRdb table lists in-frame clones only, not all of them. The DNA gave D and trimming, while V, J and clone size come from that table. The table has about 41,000 clones, around 81% seen once; the top ten hold approximately 43%. The data are from a study of blood T cell repertoires in COVID-19. The wider study: Researchers got acute and convalescent COVID-19 samples from the United States, Italy and Spain. The analysed material was cDNA or gDNA that came from T cells, B-cell-depleted T cells, or PBMCs.

The trim removed 3 bases at V and 4 bases at J, leaving 6 bases unmatched. The CDR3 length is 15 residues. The germline V gene encodes CDR1 SGHTA and CDR2 FQGNSA. The sequenced sample was peripheral blood. The TCR originated in a woman of 80 years or more with acute or convalescent COVID-19. The chain is built from TRBV7-2 and TRBJ1-1, with 9 bases aligning to TRBD1. The DNA of the CDR3 is TGTGCCAGCAGCTTCATCACAGGGGGCGGCACTGAAGCTTTCTTT. Amino acids: CASSFITGGGTEAFF.